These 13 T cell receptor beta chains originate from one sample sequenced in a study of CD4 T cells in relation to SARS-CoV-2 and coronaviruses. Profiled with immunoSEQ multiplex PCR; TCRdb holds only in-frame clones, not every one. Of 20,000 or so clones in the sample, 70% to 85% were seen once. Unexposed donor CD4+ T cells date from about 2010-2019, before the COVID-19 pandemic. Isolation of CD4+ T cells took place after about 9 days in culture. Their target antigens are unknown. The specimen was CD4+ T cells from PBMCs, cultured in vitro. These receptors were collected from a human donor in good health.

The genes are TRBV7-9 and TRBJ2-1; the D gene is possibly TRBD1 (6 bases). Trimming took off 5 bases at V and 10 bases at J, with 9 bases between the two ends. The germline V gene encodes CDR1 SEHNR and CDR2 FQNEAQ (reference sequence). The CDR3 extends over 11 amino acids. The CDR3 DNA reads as TGTGCCAGCAGCCTGAGGGGGGAGCAGTTCTTC. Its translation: CASSLRGEQFF.

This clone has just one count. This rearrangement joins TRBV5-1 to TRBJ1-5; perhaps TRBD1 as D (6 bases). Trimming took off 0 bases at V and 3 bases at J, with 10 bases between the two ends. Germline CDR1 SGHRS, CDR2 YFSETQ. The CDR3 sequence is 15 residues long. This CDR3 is CASSLAGENNQPQHF. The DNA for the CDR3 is TGCGCCAGCAGCTTGGCAGGGGAGAACAATCAGCCCCAGCATTTT.

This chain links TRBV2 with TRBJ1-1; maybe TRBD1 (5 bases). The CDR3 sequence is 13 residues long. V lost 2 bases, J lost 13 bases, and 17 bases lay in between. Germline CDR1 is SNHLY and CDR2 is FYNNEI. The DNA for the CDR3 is TGTGCCAGCAGTGAAACGGGGCCCCTTCGCCGTTTCTTT. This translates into CASSETGPLRRFF.

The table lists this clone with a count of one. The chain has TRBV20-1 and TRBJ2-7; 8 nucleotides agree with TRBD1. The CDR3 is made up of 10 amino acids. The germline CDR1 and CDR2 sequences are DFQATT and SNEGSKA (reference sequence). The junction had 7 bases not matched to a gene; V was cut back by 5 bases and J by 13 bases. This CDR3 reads CSAARDRSYF. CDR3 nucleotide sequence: TGCAGTGCTGCCCGGGACAGGTCCTACTTC.

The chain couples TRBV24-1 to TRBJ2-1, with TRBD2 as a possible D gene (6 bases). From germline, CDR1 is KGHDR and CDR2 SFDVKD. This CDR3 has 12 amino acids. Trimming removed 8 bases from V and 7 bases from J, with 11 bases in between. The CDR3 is CATTSGVNEQFF. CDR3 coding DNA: TGTGCCACCACCTCGGGGGTTAATGAGCAGTTCTTC.

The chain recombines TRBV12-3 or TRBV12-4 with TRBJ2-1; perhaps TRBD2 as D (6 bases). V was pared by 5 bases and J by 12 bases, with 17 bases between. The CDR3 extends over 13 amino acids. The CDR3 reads CASSPAVGGRQFF. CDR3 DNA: TGTGCCAGCAGTCCTGCGGTTGGAGGGCGGCAGTTCTTC.

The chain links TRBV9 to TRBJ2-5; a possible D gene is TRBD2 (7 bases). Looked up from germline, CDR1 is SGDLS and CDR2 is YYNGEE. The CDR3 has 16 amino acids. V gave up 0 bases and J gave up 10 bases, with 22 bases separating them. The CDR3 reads CASSVAGGGSPSGQYF. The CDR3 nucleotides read TGTGCCAGCAGCGTAGCGGGGGGCGGCTCCCCAAGTGGCCAGTACTTC.

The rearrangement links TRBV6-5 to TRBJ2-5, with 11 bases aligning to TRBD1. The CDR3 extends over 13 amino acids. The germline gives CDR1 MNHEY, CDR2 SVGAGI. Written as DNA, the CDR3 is TGTGCGGGGGGACAGGGGGGTCGAGAGACCCAGTACTTC. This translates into CAGGQGGRETQYF.

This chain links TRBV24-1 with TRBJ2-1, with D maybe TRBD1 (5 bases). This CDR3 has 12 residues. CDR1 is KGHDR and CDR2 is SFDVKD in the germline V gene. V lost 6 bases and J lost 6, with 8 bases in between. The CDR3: CATSFQGNEQFF. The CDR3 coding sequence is TGTGCCACCAGTTTTCAGGGCAATGAGCAGTTCTTC.

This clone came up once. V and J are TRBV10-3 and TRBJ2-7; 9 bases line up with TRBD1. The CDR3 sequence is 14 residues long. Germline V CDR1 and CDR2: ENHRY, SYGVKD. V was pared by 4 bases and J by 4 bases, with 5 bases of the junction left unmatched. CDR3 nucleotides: TGTGCCATCAGTGGGGGACAGGGTATATACGAGCAGTACTTC. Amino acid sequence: CAISGGQGIYEQYF.

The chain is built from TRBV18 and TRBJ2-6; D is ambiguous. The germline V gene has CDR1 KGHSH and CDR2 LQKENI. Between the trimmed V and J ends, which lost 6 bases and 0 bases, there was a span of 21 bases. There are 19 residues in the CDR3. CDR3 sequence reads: CASSLRPATLGSGANVLTF. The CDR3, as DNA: TGTGCCAGCTCCTTGAGGCCAGCTACCCTAGGCTCTGGGGCCAACGTCCTGACTTTC.

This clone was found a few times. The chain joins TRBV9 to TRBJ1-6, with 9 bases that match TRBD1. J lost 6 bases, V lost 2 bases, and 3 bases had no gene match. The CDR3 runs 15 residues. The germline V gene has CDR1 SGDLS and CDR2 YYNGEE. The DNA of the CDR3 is TGTGCCAGCAGCGTCGGGACAGGGACTAATTCACCCCTCCACTTT. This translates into CASSVGTGTNSPLHF.

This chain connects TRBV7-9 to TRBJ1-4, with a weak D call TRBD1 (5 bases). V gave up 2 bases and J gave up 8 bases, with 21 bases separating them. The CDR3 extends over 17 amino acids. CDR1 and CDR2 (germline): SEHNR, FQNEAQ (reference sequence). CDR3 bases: TGTGCCAGCAGCTTAAATGGACTTTCCAGGGAAATCGAAAAACTGTTTTTT. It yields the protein CASSLNGLSREIEKLFF. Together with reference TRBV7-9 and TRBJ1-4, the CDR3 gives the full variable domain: DTGVSQNPRHKITKRGQNVTFRCDPISEHNRLYWYRQTLGQGPEFLTYFQNEAQLEKSRLLSDRFSAERPKGSFSTLEIQRTEQGDSAMYLCASSLNGLSREIEKLFFGSGTQLSVL.